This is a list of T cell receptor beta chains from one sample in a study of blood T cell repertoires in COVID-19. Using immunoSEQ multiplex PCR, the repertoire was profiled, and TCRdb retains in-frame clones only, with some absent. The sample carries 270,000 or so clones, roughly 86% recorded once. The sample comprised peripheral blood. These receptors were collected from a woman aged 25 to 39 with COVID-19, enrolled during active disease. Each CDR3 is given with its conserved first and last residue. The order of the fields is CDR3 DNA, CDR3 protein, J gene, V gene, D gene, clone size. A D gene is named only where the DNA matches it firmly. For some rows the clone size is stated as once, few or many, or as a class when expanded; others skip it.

TGTGCCAGTAGTATTTTGGAGGGGTGGAACACTGAAGCTTTCTTT	CASSILEGWNTEAFF	TRBJ1-1	TRBV19	.	.
TGTGCCAGCAGCAGCACAGGGGGCTCTGGAAACACCATATATTTT	CASSSTGGSGNTIYF	TRBJ1-3	TRBV21-1	.	.
TGCAGCGTTGAGTCGGGTAGCGAGGAGCAGTACTTC	CSVESGSEEQYF	TRBJ2-7	TRBV29-1	.	.
TGTGCCAGCAGGCGGGTTGAACCCACCGGGGAGCTGTTTTTT	CASRRVEPTGELFF	TRBJ2-2	TRBV6-5	.	.
TGTGCCAGCAGTTTATGGGGTACAACGGGAGGGGAGCTGTTTTTT	CASSLWGTTGGELFF	TRBJ2-2	TRBV28	.	.
TGCGCCAGCAGCCAAGTTAGCGGGGGGGCCAGAGATACGCAGTATTTT	CASSQVSGGARDTQYF	TRBJ2-3	TRBV4-1	TRBD2	.
TGTGCCAGCAGGCCTCTAACGACCTACGAGCAGTACTTC	CASRPLTTYEQYF	TRBJ2-7	TRBV6-5	.	.
TGTGCCTCCAAGGGGGAACCCTACGAGCAGTACTTC	CASKGEPYEQYF	TRBJ2-7	TRBV2	.	.
TGTGCCAGCTTCCACAATGTAAGGGGCTATAATTCACCCCTCCACTTT	CASFHNVRGYNSPLHF	TRBJ1-6	TRBV5-6	.	.
TGTGCCAGCAGTCGTACAGGGTGGGATAGCACAGATACGCAGTATTTT	CASSRTGWDSTDTQYF	TRBJ2-3	TRBV28	.	.
TGTGCCAGCAGCTCGTTATGGGAGAAAGAAGGATACGAGCAGTACTTC	CASSSLWEKEGYEQYF	TRBJ2-7	TRBV11-2	.	.
TGTGCCAGCAGTGAAGCGGCAGAGACAGTGTGGGGAAAACTGTTTTTT	CASSEAAETVWGKLFF	TRBJ1-4	TRBV6-1	.	.
TGTGCCAGCAGCCGTAAGTTGTCGGGATTCAACACCGGGGAGCTGTTTTTT	CASSRKLSGFNTGELFF	TRBJ2-2	TRBV14	.	.
TGTGCCAGCAGTTACCTTAGCGGGGGGGCCGATGAGCAGTTCTTC	CASSYLSGGADEQFF	TRBJ2-1	TRBV6-5	TRBD2	.
TGTGCCAGTAATTATGGGGCTTATGGCTACACCTTC	CASNYGAYGYTF	TRBJ1-2	TRBV19	.	few
TGTGCCAGCACCCTGGGGGCAGGGTATAATACTGAAGCTTTCTTT	CASTLGAGYNTEAFF	TRBJ1-1	TRBV7-9	.	.
TGTGCCATCTCGGAGACCCGCTTAGATAGCAATCAGCCCCAGCATTTT	CAISETRLDSNQPQHF	TRBJ1-5	TRBV15	.	.
TGTGCCAGCAGTTATGCAGGGTTTACCTACGAGCAGTACTTC	CASSYAGFTYEQYF	TRBJ2-7	TRBV6-5	.	.
TGTGCCAGCTCACGCGAGACAGGGGCGACCTACGAGCAGTACTTC	CASSRETGATYEQYF	TRBJ2-7	TRBV18	TRBD1	.
TGTGCCAGCAGTCCCACCAGCGGTGAGCAGTTCTTC	CASSPTSGEQFF	TRBJ2-1	TRBV6-4	.	.
TGTGCCAGCAGCCCCTGGGTAGCGGTATACTACGAGCAGTACTTC	CASSPWVAVYYEQYF	TRBJ2-7	TRBV5-6	.	.
TGTGCCAGCAGCACACGCGGGCGAGCAACACCGGATACGCAGTATTTT	CASSTRGRATPDTQYF	TRBJ2-3	TRBV5-4	.	.
TGTGCCAGTAGTAGAGGGATCAAGAGCCTTGCCAAAAACATTCAGTACTTC	CASSRGIKSLAKNIQYF	TRBJ2-4	TRBV19	.	once
TGCGCCAGCAGCCAAGTTCGGGGGGGCCGTCTGGGGACCCAGTACTTC	CASSQVRGGRLGTQYF	TRBJ2-5	TRBV4-1	TRBD2	.
TGTGCCAGCAGCTTAGCCGGGACAGGCCTCGGAGAGACCCAGTACTTC	CASSLAGTGLGETQYF	TRBJ2-5	TRBV7-8	TRBD1	.
TGTGCCAGTAGTCCCCGGGACAGGGGGTGGACCGGGGAGCTGTTTTTT	CASSPRDRGWTGELFF	TRBJ2-2	TRBV19	TRBD1	.
TGTGCCAGCAGTTCTAGCGGGGGGGCCGCAGATACGCAGTATTTT	CASSSSGGAADTQYF	TRBJ2-3	TRBV6-4	TRBD2	.
TGTGCCAGCAGTGAAGGGTCCGGGACTACCAACACCGGGGAGCTGTTTTTT	CASSEGSGTTNTGELFF	TRBJ2-2	TRBV2	TRBD2	.
TGTGCCAGCAGTCCTCAGACAGGGCAAGAGACCCAGTACTTC	CASSPQTGQETQYF	TRBJ2-5	TRBV6-5	TRBD1	.
TGTGCCAGTAGCTGGGGACAGTTTGGGGGAATCACAGATACGCAGTATTTT	CASSWGQFGGITDTQYF	TRBJ2-3	TRBV19	TRBD1	.